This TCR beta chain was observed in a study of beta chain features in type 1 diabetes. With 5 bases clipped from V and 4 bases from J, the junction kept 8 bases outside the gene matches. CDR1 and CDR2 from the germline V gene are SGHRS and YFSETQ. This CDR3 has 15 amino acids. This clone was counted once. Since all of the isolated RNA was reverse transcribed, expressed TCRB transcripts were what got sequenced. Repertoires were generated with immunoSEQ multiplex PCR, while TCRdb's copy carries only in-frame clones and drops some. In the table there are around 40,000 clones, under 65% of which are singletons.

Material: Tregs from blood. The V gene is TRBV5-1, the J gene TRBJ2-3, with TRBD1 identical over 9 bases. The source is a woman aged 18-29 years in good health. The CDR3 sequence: CASSYRGLLPDTQYF. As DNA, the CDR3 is TGCGCCAGCAGTTACAGGGGGCTTTTGCCAGATACGCAGTATTTT.